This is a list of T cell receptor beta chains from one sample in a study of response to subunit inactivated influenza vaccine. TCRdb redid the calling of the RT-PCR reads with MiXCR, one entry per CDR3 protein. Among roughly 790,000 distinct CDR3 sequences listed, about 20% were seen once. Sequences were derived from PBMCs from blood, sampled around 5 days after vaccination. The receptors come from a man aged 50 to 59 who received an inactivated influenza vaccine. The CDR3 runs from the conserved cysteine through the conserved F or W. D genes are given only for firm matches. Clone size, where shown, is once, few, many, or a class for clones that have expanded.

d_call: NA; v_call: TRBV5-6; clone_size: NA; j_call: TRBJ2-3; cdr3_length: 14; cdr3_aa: CASSSGARTDTQYF; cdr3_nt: TGTGCCAGCAGTTCAGGGGCGCGCACAGATACGCAGTATTTT
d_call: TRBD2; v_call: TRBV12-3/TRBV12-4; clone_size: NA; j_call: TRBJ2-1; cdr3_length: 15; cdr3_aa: CASSLGLRGEDEQFF; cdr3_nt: TGTGCCAGCAGTTTAGGGTTGCGGGGGGAGGATGAGCAGTTCTTC
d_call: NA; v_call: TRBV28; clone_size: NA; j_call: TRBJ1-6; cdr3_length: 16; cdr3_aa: CASGEPASRSNSPLHF; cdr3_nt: TGTGCCAGCGGCGAGCCGGCCTCCAGATCTAATTCACCCCTCCACTTT
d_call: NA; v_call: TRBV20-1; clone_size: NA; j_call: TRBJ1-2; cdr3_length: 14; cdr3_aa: CSARGAGANYGYTF; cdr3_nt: TGCAGTGCTAGAGGAGCCGGTGCTAACTATGGCTACACCTTC
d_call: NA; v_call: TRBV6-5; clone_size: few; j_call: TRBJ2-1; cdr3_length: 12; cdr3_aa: CASSPNSDEQFF; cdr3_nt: TGTGCCAGCAGCCCGAACAGCGATGAGCAGTTCTTC
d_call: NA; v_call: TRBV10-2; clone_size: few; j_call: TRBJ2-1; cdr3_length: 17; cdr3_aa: CASSMGGGPSYDNEQFF; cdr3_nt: TGCGCCAGCAGCATGGGAGGGGGCCCATCTTATGACAATGAGCAGTTCTTC
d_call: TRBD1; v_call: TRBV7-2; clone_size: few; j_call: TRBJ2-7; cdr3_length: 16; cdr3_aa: CASSLDTTGGMYEQYF; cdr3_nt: TGTGCCAGCAGCTTAGATACGACAGGGGGGATGTACGAGCAGTACTTC
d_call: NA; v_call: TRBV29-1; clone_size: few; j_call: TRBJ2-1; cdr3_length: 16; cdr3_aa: CSVGGGTWGTRGEQFF; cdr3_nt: TGCAGCGTTGGGGGCGGCACGTGGGGGACCAGGGGTGAGCAGTTCTTC
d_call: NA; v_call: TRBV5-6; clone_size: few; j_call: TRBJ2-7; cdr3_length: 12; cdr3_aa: CASSSTDGEQYF; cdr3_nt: TGTGCCAGCAGCTCCACGGATGGGGAGCAGTACTTC
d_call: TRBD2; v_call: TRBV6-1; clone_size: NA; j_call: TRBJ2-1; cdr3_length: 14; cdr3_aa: CASSHELAGGLQFF; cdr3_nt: TGTGCCAGCAGCCATGAACTAGCGGGAGGCCTACAGTTCTTC
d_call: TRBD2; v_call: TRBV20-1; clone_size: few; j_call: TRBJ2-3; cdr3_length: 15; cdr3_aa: CSASNSGGASDTQYF; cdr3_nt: TGCAGTGCTAGTAATAGCGGGGGGGCATCAGATACGCAGTATTTT
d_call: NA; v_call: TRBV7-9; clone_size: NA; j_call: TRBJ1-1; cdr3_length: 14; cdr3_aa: CASSQGGSDPEAFF; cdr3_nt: TGTGCCAGCAGCCAGGGAGGGTCAGATCCTGAAGCTTTCTTT
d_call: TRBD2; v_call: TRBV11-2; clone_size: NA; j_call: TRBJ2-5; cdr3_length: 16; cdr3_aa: CASRRTSGGLSETQYF; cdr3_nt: TGTGCCAGCAGACGGACTAGCGGGGGCCTATCGGAGACCCAGTACTTC
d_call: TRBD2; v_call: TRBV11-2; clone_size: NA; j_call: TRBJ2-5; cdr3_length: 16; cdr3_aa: CASSDMGLAGVETQYF; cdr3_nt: TGTGCCAGCAGCGATATGGGACTAGCGGGGGTGGAGACCCAGTACTTC
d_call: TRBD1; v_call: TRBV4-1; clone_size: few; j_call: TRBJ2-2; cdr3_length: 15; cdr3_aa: CASSPSRTGTGELFF; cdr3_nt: TGCGCCAGCAGCCCCTCAAGGACAGGGACCGGGGAGCTGTTTTTT
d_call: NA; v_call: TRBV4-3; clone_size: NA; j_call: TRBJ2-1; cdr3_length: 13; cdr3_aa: CASSQEPRNEQFF; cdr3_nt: TGCGCCAGCAGCCAAGAACCGCGCAATGAGCAGTTCTTC
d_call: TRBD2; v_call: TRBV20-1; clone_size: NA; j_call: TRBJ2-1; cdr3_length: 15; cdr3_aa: CSARVAGVGGNEQFF; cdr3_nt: TGCAGTGCTAGAGTAGCGGGAGTAGGTGGGAATGAGCAGTTCTTC
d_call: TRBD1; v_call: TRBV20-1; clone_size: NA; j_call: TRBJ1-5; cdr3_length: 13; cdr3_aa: CSARRQGQEPQHF; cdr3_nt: TGCAGTGCTAGACGACAGGGCCAAGAGCCCCAGCATTTT
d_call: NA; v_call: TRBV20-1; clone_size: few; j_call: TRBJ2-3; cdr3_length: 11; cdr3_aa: CSASWGDTQYF; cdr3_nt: TGCAGTGCCTCCTGGGGGGATACGCAGTATTTT
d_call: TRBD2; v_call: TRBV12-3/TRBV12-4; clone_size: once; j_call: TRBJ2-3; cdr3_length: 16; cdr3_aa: CASSKGLAGRTDTQYF; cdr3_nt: TGTGCCAGCAGTAAGGGACTAGCGGGCCGCACAGATACGCAGTATTTT
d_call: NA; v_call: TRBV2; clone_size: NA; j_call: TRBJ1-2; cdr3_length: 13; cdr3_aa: CASFVDRNYGYTF; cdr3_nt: TGTGCCAGCTTCGTTGACAGGAACTATGGCTACACCTTC
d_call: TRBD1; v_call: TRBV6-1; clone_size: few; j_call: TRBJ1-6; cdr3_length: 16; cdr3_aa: CASSPHPGGRNSPLHF; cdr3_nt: TGTGCCAGCAGTCCCCACCCAGGGGGACGTAATTCACCCCTCCACTTT
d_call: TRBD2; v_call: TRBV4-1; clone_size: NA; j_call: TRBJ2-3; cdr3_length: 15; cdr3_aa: CASSQALAVTDTQYF; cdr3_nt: TGCGCCAGCAGCCAAGCGCTAGCGGTCACAGATACGCAGTATTTT
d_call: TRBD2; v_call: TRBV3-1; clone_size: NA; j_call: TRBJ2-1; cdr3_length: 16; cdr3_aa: CASSLIGGGGLHEQFF; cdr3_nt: TGTGCCAGCAGCCTCATCGGCGGGGGGGGCCTCCATGAGCAGTTCTTC
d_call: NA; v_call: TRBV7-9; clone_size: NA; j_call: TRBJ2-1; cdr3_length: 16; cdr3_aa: CASRAHGGGSYNEQFF; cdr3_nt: TGTGCCAGCAGGGCTCACGGGGGCGGCTCCTACAATGAGCAGTTCTTC
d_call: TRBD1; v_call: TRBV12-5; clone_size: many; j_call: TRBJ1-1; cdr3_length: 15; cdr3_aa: CASGSVWTGSSSAFF; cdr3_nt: TGTGCTAGTGGTTCTGTGTGGACAGGGTCTTCCTCAGCTTTCTTT
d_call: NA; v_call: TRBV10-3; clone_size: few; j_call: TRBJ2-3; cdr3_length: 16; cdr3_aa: CATTSLGATGTDTQYF; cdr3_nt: TGTGCCACCACAAGTCTCGGAGCAACGGGCACAGATACGCAGTATTTT
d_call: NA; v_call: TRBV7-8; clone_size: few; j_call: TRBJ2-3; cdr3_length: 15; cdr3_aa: CASSWGRGVTDTQYF; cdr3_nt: TGTGCCAGCAGCTGGGGCAGGGGGGTTACAGATACGCAGTATTTT
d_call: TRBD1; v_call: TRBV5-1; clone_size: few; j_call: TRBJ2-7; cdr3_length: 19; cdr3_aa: CASSHTLGSQGVRPYEQYF; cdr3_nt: TGCGCCAGCAGCCATACTTTAGGATCACAGGGGGTCCGACCCTACGAGCAGTACTTC
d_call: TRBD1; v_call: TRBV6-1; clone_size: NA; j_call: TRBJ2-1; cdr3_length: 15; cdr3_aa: CASSRYRGSYNEQFF; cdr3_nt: TGTGCCAGCAGTCGCTACAGGGGCTCCTACAATGAGCAGTTCTTC
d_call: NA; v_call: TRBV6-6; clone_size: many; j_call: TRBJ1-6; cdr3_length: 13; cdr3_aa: CASSTDRTVPLHF; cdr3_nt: TGTGCCAGCAGTACGGACAGAACGGTACCCCTCCACTTT
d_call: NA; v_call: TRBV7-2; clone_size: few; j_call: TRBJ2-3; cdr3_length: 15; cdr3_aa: CASSLSSPPPDTQYF; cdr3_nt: TGTGCCAGCAGCTTATCCAGCCCCCCTCCAGATACGCAGTATTTT
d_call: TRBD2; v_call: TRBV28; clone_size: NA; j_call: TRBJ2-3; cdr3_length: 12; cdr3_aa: CAGATGGGTQYF; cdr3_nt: TGTGCCGGCGCGACGGGAGGAGGTACGCAGTATTTT
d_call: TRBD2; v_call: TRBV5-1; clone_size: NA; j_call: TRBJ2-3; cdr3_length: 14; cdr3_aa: CASFREGATDTQYF; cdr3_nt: TGCGCCAGCTTCAGGGAGGGAGCGACAGATACGCAGTATTTT
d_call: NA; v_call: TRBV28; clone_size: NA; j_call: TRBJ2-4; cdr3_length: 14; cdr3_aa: CASSGVLAKNIQYF; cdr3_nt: TGTGCCAGCAGTGGGGTGCTAGCCAAAAACATTCAGTACTTC
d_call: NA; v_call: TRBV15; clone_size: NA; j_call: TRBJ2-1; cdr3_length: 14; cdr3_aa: CATSRDRVNNEQFF; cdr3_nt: TGTGCCACCAGCAGAGATCGGGTTAACAATGAGCAGTTCTTC
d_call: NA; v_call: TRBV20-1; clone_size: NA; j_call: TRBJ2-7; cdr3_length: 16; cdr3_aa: CSATEGSSALSYEQYF; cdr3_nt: TGCAGTGCTACGGAAGGCTCGTCAGCTCTCTCCTACGAGCAGTACTTC
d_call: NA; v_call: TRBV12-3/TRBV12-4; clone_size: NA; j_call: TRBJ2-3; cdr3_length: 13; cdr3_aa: CASTGTRTDTQYF; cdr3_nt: TGTGCCAGCACCGGGACCCGCACAGATACGCAGTATTTT
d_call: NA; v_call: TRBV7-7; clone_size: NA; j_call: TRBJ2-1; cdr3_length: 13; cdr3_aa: CASSLGRSSEQFF; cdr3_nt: TGTGCCAGCAGCTTAGGACGTTCGAGTGAGCAGTTCTTC
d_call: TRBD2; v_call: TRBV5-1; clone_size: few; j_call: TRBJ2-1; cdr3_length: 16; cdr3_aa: CASSFQAGVSYNEQFF; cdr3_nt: TGCGCCAGCAGCTTTCAAGCGGGGGTGTCCTACAATGAGCAGTTCTTC
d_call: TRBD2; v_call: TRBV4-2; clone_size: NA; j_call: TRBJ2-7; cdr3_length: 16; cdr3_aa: CASSQPTSVSDYEQYF; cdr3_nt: TGTGCCAGCAGCCAACCGACTAGCGTTAGCGACTACGAGCAGTACTTC
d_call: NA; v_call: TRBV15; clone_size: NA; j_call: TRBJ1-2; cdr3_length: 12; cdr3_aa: CATSNRVGGYTF; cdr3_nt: TGTGCCACCAGCAACAGGGTTGGGGGCTACACCTTC
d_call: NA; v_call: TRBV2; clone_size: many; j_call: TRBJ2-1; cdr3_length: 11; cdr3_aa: CASSVRNEQFF; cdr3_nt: TGTGCCAGCAGTGTACGCAATGAGCAGTTCTTC
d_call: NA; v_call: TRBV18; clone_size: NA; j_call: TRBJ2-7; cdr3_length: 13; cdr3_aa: CASSPGTTLEQYF; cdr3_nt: TGTGCCAGCTCACCCGGGACAACCCTAGAGCAGTACTTC
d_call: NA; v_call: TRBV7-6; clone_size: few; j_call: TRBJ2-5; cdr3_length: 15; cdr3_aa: CASSLVQQPRETQYF; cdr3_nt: TGTGCCAGCAGCTTAGTCCAACAGCCCCGGGAGACCCAGTACTTC
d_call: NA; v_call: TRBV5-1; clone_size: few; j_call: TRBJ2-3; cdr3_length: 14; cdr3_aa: CASSLSVTTDTQYF; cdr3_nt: TGCGCCAGCAGCCTAAGCGTTACCACAGATACGCAGTATTTT
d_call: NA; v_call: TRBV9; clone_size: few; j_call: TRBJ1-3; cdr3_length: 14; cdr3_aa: CASSVHRAGNTIYF; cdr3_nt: TGTGCCAGCAGTGTCCACAGGGCCGGAAACACCATATATTTT
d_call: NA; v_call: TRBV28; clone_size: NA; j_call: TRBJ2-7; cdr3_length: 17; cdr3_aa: CASSLMGAWGEMHEQYF; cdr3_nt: TGTGCCAGCAGTTTAATGGGGGCGTGGGGCGAGATGCACGAGCAGTACTTC
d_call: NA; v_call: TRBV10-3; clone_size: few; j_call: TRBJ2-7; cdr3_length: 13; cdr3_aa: CAIMGGTSYEQYF; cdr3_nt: TGTGCCATCATGGGGGGGACATCCTACGAGCAGTACTTC
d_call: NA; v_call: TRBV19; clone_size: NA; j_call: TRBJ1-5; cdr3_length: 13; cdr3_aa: CASSVNSNQPQHF; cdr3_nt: TGTGCCAGTAGTGTTAATAGCAATCAGCCCCAGCATTTT
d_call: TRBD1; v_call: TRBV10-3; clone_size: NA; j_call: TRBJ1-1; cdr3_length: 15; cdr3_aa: CAIRPQGPMNTEAFF; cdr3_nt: TGTGCCATCAGGCCACAGGGGCCCATGAACACTGAAGCTTTCTTT
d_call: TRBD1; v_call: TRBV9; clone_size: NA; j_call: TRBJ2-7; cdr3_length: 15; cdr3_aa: CASSVGPGQGFEQYF; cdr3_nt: TGTGCCAGCAGCGTGGGGCCGGGACAGGGGTTCGAGCAGTACTTC